These 2 T cell receptor beta chains were all obtained from the same sample, sequenced in a study of cytomegalovirus exposure and HLA in healthy donors. The protocol was immunoSEQ multiplex PCR, while the TCRdb copy is restricted to in-frame clones and leaves out a portion. Among about 110,000 clones, 70% to 90% were seen once, and the ten largest hold under 4.5%. Sequenced material: PBMCs. These receptor sequences come from a woman between 18 and 29 years old in good health and CMV-seropositive.

The chain uses TRBV28 and TRBJ2-2, with 8 bases lining up with TRBD2. The germline V gene has CDR1 MDHEN and CDR2 SYDVKM. The CDR3 length is 19 residues. V was pared by 5 bases and J by 3 bases, with 17 bases of the junction left unmatched. The CDR3 sequence is CASSRWASGQVGDTGELFF. CDR3 DNA sequence: TGTGCCAGCAGTCGCTGGGCTAGCGGGCAAGTGGGGGACACCGGGGAGCTGTTTTTT.

This chain links TRBV9 with TRBJ1-1, with 7 bases identical to TRBD1. CDR3 size: 15 residues. The germline V gene has CDR1 SGDLS and CDR2 YYNGEE. V lost 0 bases, J lost 4 bases, and 6 bases stayed unmatched. This CDR3 is CASSVVAGGGTEAFF. As DNA, the CDR3 is TGTGCCAGCAGCGTAGTAGCAGGGGGAGGCACTGAAGCTTTCTTT.